Following are 22 T cell receptor beta chains from one sample sequenced in a study of cytomegalovirus exposure and HLA in healthy donors. The PCR used 60 Vbeta and 13 Jbeta primers. The protocol was immunoSEQ multiplex PCR, while the TCRdb copy is restricted to in-frame clones and leaves out a portion. The top ten clones hold around 1.9% of a sample with around 180,000 clones, 81% of them seen once. The sequencing sample was made of PBMCs. All receptors come from a man aged 18-30 years in good health and CMV-seronegative.

The V gene is TRBV2, the J gene TRBJ1-1; D unclear. The CDR3 covers 15 residues. Trimming left V 4 bases short and J 4 bases short, with 16 bases between. CDR1 SNHLY and CDR2 FYNNEI come from the germline V gene. In DNA, the CDR3 is TGTGCCAGCAGTGGGTTGGGAGGGAAGGGCACTGAAGCTTTCTTT. Residues: CASSGLGGKGTEAFF.

V usage is TRBV19 and J usage is TRBJ1-6; D is ambiguous. Germline values: CDR1 LNHDA, CDR2 SQIVND (reference sequence). This CDR3 is built from 14 residues. V gave up 3 bases and J gave up 8 bases, with 11 bases separating them. As DNA, the CDR3 is TGTGCCAGTAGTATCCGGGAATGGGATTCACCCCTCCACTTT. Amino acids: CASSIREWDSPLHF.

The sample holds many counts of this clone. V gene TRBV19 combines with J gene TRBJ2-5; tentative D call: TRBD1 (5 bases). The CDR3 covers 13 residues. Trimming removed 9 bases at V and 5 bases at J, with 16 bases between. In germline, CDR1 is LNHDA, CDR2 SQIVND (reference sequence). The CDR3 nucleotides read TGTGCCAGCTCCTTACGGTCAGGGGAGACCCAGTACTTC. Its protein product is CASSLRSGETQYF. The variable domain in full, completed from reference TRBV19 and TRBJ2-5, reads DGGITQSPKYLFRKEGQNVTLSCEQNLNHDAMYWYRQDPGQGLRLIYYSQIVNDFQKGDIAEGYSVSREKKESFPLTVTSAQKNPTAFYLCASSLRSGETQYFGPGTRLLVL.

In regard to this clone: An end of the junction differs from the germline gene, which may be a read error. The CDR3 here is CASSLGEGYEQYF. The CDR3 DNA reads TGTGCTAGCAGCTTAGGGGAGGGTTACGAGCAGTACTTC. This rearrangement joins TRBV7-7 to TRBJ2-7; 7 bases map to TRBD2. The CDR3 sequence is 13 residues long. Germline lookup yields CDR1 SSHAT and CDR2 FNYEAQ (reference sequence).

The rearrangement joins TRBV2 to TRBJ1-2; 11 nucleotides line up with TRBD1. This CDR3 is 14 amino acids long. Germline V lookup: CDR1 SNHLY, CDR2 FYNNEI. V trimming: 4 bases; J trimming: 8 bases; junction bases outside the gene matches: 6. The CDR3 loop reads CASSGGQGVGGYTF. The CDR3 nucleotides are TGTGCCAGCAGTGGGGGACAGGGGGTTGGCGGCTACACCTTC.

This clone was found a few times. The rearrangement joins TRBV19 to TRBJ2-2; D not certain. The V end was cut by 3 bases, the J end by 7 bases, with 6 bases between. Per germline, CDR1 LNHDA and CDR2 SQIVND (reference sequence). The CDR3 spans 12 residues. The CDR3 sequence: CASSIMRGELFF. As DNA, the CDR3 is TGTGCCAGTAGTATTATGCGCGGGGAGCTGTTTTTT.

This clone came up a few times. The chain joins TRBV7-2 to TRBJ1-4, with 7 bases identical to TRBD1. With V trimmed by 3 bases and J by 0 bases, 1 base remained unmatched. Germline V gives CDR1 SGHTA, CDR2 FQGNSA. The CDR3 has 15 residues. This CDR3 reads CASSLTGTTNEKLFF. In DNA, the CDR3 is TGTGCCAGCAGCTTGACAGGGACAACTAATGAAAAACTGTTTTTT.

This chain uses TRBV5-5 with TRBJ1-5; maybe TRBD1 (5 bases). CDR1 SGHKS and CDR2 YYEKEE come from the germline V gene (reference sequence). The CDR3 sequence is 15 residues long. Trimming cost V 2 bases and J 6 bases, with 15 bases left between them. This chain's CDR3 is CASSLGTGGTQPQHF. For the CDR3, the DNA is TGTGCCAGCAGCTTAGGTACCGGGGGGACTCAGCCCCAGCATTTT. Complete variable domain (other parts from reference TRBV5-5 and TRBJ1-5): DAGVTQSPTHLIKTRGQQVTLRCSPISGHKSVSWYQQVLGQGPQFIFQYYEKEERGRGNFPDRFSARQFPNYSSELNVNALLLGDSALYLCASSLGTGGTQPQHFGDGTRLSIL.

The V call is TRBV27, the J call TRBJ2-5, with 7 bases aligning to TRBD1. The germline V gene encodes CDR1 MNHEY and CDR2 SMNVEV (reference sequence). The V gene end was trimmed by 5 bases and the J gene end by 1 base; junction bases not matched to a gene: 10. This CDR3 is 16 amino acids long. This chain's CDR3 is CASSPRQGLTQETQYF. Here the CDR3 DNA reads TGTGCCAGCAGTCCTCGACAGGGATTGACCCAAGAGACCCAGTACTTC.

This chain uses TRBV10-1 with TRBJ2-7, with 13 bases that match TRBD2. The germline CDR1 and CDR2 sequences are WNHNN and SYGVQD (reference sequence). The CDR3 runs 18 residues. The V and J ends lost 2 bases and 0 bases, in that order; junction bases with no gene match: 7. The CDR3 protein is CASSERTSGGPSSYEQYF. The CDR3 DNA follows: TGCGCCAGCAGTGAGAGGACTAGCGGGGGCCCAAGCTCCTACGAGCAGTACTTC.

The chain uses TRBV5-6 and TRBJ1-1; TRBD1 might be the D (5 bases). This CDR3 region has 14 residues. Germline V gene data show CDR1 as SGHDT and CDR2 as YYEEEE. V lost 5 bases and J lost 1, with 12 bases in between. The CDR3 loop is CASRMKGWNTEAFF. The CDR3 nucleotides read TGTGCCAGCAGAATGAAGGGGTGGAACACTGAAGCTTTCTTT.

The CDR3: CASIPGQRVYEQYF. CDR3 in DNA: TGTGCCAGCATTCCGGGACAGAGGGTCTACGAGCAGTACTTC. The gene calls are TRBV6-5 and TRBJ2-7; TRBD1 aligns across 7 bases. The CDR3 runs 14 residues. CDR1 is MNHEY and CDR2 is SVGAGI in the germline V gene. Trimming took 7 bases from V and 3 from J; bases not matched to a gene: 9.

V is TRBV2 and J is TRBJ2-7; TRBD1 matches at 7 bases. CDR3 length: 13 amino acids. Germline CDR1 reads SNHLY; CDR2 reads FYNNEI. The ends lost 4 bases at V and 3 bases at J; junction bases unmatched: 3. The CDR3 bases are TGTGCCAGCAGTGTACAGGGGATCTACGAGCAGTACTTC. It is translated as CASSVQGIYEQYF.

The rearrangement uses TRBV5-1 and TRBJ1-1; D is unclear. Trimming took off 0 bases at V and 6 bases at J, with 15 bases between the two ends. CDR1 is SGHRS, CDR2 YFSETQ, per germline. This CDR3 is 15 amino acids long. CDR3 in amino acids: CASSLGRYRDAEAFF. The CDR3 DNA reads TGCGCCAGCAGCTTGGGGAGGTATAGGGATGCTGAAGCTTTCTTT.

The V call is TRBV9, the J call TRBJ2-7, with 12 bases fitting TRBD2. Germline V CDR1 and CDR2: SGDLS, YYNGEE. V was clipped by 4 bases and J by 4 bases; unmatched bases: 6. The CDR3 consists of 15 residues. CDR3 nucleotides: TGTGCCAGCAGCTTCGGACTAGCGGGAACGTACGAGCAGTACTTC. It is translated as CASSFGLAGTYEQYF.

This sequence joins TRBV4-3 and TRBJ2-2, with TRBD2 as a possible D gene (7 bases). This CDR3 spans 17 amino acids. Germline V gives CDR1 LGHNA, CDR2 YSLEER. Deletions cut 0 bases from V and 4 bases from J, with 15 bases between. CDR3 residues: CASSQDWGGVGTGELFF. CDR3 sequence (DNA): TGCGCCAGCAGCCAAGATTGGGGGGGCGTAGGCACCGGGGAGCTGTTTTTT.

The chain combines TRBV10-1 with TRBJ2-3, with unresolved D. Germline loops: CDR1 WNHNN, CDR2 SYGVQD (reference sequence). Trimming cost V 2 bases and J 2 bases, with 8 bases left between them. The CDR3 totals 14 residues. CDR3 bases: TGCGCCAGCAGTGAGGGCCGTCTCACAGATACGCAGTATTTT. This translates into CASSEGRLTDTQYF.

This clone was seen a handful of times. The rearrangement links TRBV18 to TRBJ2-7, with 8 bases lining up with TRBD1. Germline V CDR1 and CDR2: KGHSH, LQKENI. The J segment lost 5 bases and the V segment lost 3 bases, leaving 9 bases of the junction unmatched. CDR3 length: 15 residues. The CDR3 DNA sequence: TGTGCCAGCTCACCTCTTATGGACAGGGCGGACGAGCAGTACTTC. Its translation is CASSPLMDRADEQYF.

The V gene is TRBV27, the J gene TRBJ2-7; no reliable D call. This CDR3 comprises 10 residues. Germline CDR1 MNHEY, CDR2 SMNVEV (reference sequence). V was pared by 7 bases and J by 4 bases, with 5 bases between. This chain's CDR3 is CASTLYEQYF. In DNA form, the CDR3 reads TGTGCCAGCACCCTTTACGAGCAGTACTTC.

This clone was recorded only once. The chain uses TRBV2 and TRBJ1-2; D gene uncertain. Germline V lookup: CDR1 SNHLY, CDR2 FYNNEI. The CDR3 has 13 amino acids. The V and J ends lost 5 bases and 8 bases respectively, with 15 bases between them. The CDR3 loop reads CASSIRTRAGYTF. The CDR3 bases are TGTGCCAGCAGTATCCGGACGAGGGCCGGCTACACCTTC.

This chain joins TRBV7-2 and TRBJ2-5; TRBD1 matches at 8 bases. The length of the CDR3 is 15 residues. Trimming at V came to 5 bases and at J to 5 bases, leaving 10 bases not matched to a gene. Germline-derived CDR1 and CDR2 are SGHTA and FQGNSA. The CDR3 region is CASSTQDRVGETQYF. The CDR3 bases are TGTGCCAGCAGCACCCAGGACAGGGTTGGTGAGACCCAGTACTTC.

J is TRBJ1-4 and V is TRBV9; 7 bases are a match to TRBD1. Trimming removed 3 bases from V and 4 bases from J; junction bases left unmatched: 3. Germline CDR1 is SGDLS and CDR2 is YYNGEE. The CDR3 has 14 residues. In DNA, the CDR3 is TGTGCCAGCAGCGCCGACAGGGTTAATGAAAAACTGTTTTTT. Its protein product is CASSADRVNEKLFF. The variable domain in full, completed from reference TRBV9 and TRBJ1-4, reads DSGVTQTPKHLITATGQRVTLRCSPRSGDLSVYWYQQSLDQGLQFLIQYYNGEERAKGNILERFSAQQFPDLHSELNLSSLELGDSALYFCASSADRVNEKLFFGSGTQLSVL.